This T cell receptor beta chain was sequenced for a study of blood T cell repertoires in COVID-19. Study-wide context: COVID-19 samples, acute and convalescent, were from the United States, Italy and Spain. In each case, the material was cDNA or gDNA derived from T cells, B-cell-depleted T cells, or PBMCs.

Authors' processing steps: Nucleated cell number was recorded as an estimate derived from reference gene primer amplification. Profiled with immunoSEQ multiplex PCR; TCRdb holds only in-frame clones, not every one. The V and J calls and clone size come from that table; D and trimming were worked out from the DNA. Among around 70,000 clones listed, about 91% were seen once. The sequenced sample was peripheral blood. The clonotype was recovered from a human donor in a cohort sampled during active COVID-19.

CDR3 protein: CASSLSESNTEAFF. The CDR3 coding sequence is TGTGCCAGCAGCTTGTCGGAGTCGAACACTGAAGCTTTCTTT. The chain combines TRBV5-5 with TRBJ1-1, with D hard to call. The V gene's germline CDR1 is SGHKS and CDR2 YYEKEE (reference sequence). Deletions cut 1 base from V and 1 base from J, with 8 bases between. There are 14 residues in the CDR3.